This record concerns one TCR beta chain sequence. Its specificity is unknown. 60 Vbeta and 13 Jbeta primers were used in PCR. Produced via immunoSEQ multiplex PCR; TCRdb's table is partial and in-frame only. This table lists around 100,000 clones. These data come from a study of cytomegalovirus exposure and HLA in healthy donors. Overall study findings and caveats: The study dropped some indistinguishable V segments, TRBV6-2 and TRBV6-3 among them.

Germline trimming cut 3 bases from V and 4 bases from J; bases unmatched to any gene: 10. Looked up from germline, CDR1 is SGDLS and CDR2 is YYNGEE. This CDR3 has 16 amino acids. The sequencing sample was made of PBMCs. The sequence derives from a man aged 25-45 years in good health and CMV-seronegative. The rearrangement links TRBV9 to TRBJ2-3; 8 positions match TRBD2. The CDR3 sequence: CASSAHGGAGADTQYF. CDR3 in DNA: TGTGCCAGCAGCGCCCACGGGGGGGCCGGTGCAGATACGCAGTATTTT.